This T cell receptor beta chain was captured in a study of cytomegalovirus exposure and HLA in healthy donors. Overall study results and limits: Most TCR sequences showed up rarely, but some public TCRs showed up in many donors. According to a subsequent analysis, TCR clusters from the first cohort were inclined to appear together in the 100 to 150 validation repertoires.

CDR3 length: 15 amino acids. V was pared by 5 bases and J by 3 bases, with 17 bases between. From germline, CDR1 is MNHEY and CDR2 SMNVEV (reference sequence). Some clones are missing from TCRdb's copy, which holds only in-frame ones; the method was immunoSEQ multiplex PCR. The profile covers under 150,000 clones, with approximately 93% appearing a single time and 0.6% to 0.8% taken by the ten largest. To note about this clone: Antigen specificity is unknown.

This chain connects TRBV27 to TRBJ2-7; maybe TRBD2 (6 bases). This TCR came from a man aged 18 to 29 in good health and CMV-seronegative. Sequenced sample: PBMCs. In DNA form, the CDR3 reads TGTGCCAGCAGTCCTCGCGGAGGGTCCCGCTACGAGCAGTACTTC. This sequence encodes CASSPRGGSRYEQYF.